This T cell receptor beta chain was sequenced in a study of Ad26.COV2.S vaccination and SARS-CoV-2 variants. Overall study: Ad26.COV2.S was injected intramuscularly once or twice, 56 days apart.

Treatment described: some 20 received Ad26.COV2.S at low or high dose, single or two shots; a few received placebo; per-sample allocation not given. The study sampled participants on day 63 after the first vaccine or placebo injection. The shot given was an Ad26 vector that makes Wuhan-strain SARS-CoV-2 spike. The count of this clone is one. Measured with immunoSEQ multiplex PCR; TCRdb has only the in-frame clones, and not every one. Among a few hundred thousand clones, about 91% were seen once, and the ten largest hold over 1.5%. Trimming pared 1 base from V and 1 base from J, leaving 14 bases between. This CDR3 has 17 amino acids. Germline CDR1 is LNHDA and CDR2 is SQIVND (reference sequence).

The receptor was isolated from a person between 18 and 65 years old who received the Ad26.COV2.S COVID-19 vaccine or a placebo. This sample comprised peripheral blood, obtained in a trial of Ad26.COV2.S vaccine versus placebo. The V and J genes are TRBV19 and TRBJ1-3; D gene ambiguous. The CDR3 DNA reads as TGTGCCAGTAGTATAGCCCACGGAGGGCTGTCTGGAAACACCATATATTTT. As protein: CASSIAHGGLSGNTIYF. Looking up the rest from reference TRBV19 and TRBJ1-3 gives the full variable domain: DGGITQSPKYLFRKEGQNVTLSCEQNLNHDAMYWYRQDPGQGLRLIYYSQIVNDFQKGDIAEGYSVSREKKESFPLTVTSAQKNPTAFYLCASSIAHGGLSGNTIYFGEGSWLTVV.